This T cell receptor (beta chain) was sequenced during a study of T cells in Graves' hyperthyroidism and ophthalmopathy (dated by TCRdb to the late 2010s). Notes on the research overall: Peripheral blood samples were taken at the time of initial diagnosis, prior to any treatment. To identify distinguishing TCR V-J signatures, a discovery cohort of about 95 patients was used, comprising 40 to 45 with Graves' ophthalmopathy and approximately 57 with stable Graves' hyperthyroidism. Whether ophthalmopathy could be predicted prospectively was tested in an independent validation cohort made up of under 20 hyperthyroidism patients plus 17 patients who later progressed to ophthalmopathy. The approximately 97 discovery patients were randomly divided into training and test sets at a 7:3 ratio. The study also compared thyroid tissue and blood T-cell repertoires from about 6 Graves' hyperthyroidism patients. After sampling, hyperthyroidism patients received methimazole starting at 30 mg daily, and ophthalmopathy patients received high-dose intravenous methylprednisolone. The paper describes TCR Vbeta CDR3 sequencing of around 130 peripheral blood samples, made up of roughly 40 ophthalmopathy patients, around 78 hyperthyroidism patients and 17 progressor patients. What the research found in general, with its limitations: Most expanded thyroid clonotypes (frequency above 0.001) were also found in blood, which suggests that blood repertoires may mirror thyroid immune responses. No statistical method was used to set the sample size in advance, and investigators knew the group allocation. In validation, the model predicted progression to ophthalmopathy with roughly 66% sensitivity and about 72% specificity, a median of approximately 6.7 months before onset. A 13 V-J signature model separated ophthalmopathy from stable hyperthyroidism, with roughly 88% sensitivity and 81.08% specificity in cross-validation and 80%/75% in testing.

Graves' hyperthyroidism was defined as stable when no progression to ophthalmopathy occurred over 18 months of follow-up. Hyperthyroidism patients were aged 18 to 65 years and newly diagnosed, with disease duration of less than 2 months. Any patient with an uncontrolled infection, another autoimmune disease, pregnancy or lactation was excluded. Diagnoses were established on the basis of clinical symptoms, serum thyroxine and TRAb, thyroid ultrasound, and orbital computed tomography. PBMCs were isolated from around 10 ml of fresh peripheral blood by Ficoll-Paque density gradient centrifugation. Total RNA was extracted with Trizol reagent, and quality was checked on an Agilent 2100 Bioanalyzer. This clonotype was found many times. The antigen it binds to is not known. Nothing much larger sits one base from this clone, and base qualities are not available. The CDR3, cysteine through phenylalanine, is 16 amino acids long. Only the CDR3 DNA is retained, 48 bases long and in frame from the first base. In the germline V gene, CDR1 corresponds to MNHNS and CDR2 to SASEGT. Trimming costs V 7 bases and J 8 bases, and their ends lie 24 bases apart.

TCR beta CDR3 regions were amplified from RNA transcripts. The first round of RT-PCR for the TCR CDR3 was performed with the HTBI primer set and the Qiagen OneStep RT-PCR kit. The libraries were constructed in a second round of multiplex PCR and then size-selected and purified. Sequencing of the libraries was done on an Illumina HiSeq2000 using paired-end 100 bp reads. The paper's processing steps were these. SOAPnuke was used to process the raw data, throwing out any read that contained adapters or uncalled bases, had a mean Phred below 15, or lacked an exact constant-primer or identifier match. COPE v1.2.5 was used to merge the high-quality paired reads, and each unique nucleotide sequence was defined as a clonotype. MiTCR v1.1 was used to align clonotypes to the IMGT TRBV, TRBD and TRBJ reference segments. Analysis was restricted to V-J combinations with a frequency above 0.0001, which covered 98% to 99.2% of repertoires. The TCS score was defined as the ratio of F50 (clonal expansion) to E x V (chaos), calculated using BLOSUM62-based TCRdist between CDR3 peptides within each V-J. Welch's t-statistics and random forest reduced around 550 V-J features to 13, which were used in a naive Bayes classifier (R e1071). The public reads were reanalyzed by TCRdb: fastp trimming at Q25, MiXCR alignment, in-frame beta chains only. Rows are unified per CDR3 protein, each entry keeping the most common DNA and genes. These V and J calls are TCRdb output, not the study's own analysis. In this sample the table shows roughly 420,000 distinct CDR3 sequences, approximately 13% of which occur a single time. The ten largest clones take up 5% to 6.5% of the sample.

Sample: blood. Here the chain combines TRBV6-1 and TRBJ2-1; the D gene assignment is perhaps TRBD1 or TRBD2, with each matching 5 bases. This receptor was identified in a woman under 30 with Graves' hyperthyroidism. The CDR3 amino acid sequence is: CASINPRGGAAYEQFF. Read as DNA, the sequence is TGTGCCAGCATTAACCCCCGGGGTGGGGCGGCTTATGAGCAGTTCTTC.